Below are 21 T cell receptor beta chains sequenced from a single sample in a study of STAT5B mutations in CD4+ large granular lymphocyte leukemia. The assay was immunoSEQ multiplex PCR, and TCRdb's table has in-frame clones only and misses some. This sample has roughly 30,000 clones, with 87% found just once. Sequencing input: CD4+ T cells from blood buffy coats. These receptors all come from a human donor in good health.

This chain links TRBV18 with TRBJ2-1, with D possibly matching TRBD2 (6 bases). In germline, CDR1 is KGHSH, CDR2 LQKENI. The CDR3 extends over 15 amino acids. Trimming pared 1 base from V and 0 bases from J, leaving 7 bases between. The CDR3 here is CASSPRGDSYNEQFF. CDR3 nucleotides: TGTGCCAGCTCACCACGGGGGGACTCCTACAATGAGCAGTTCTTC.

The chain links TRBV28 to TRBJ1-2; D unclear. The length of the CDR3 is 12 residues. V was clipped by 8 bases and J by 7 bases, with 14 bases between them. The germline gives CDR1 MDHEN, CDR2 SYDVKM. In DNA form, the CDR3 reads TGTGCCAGCCACCCTCTAGGTGCTGGCTACACCTTC. This translates into CASHPLGAGYTF.

The chain combines TRBV28 with TRBJ2-1; D might be TRBD1 (7 bases). The V gene's germline CDR1 is MDHEN and CDR2 SYDVKM. This CDR3 region has 13 residues. V was trimmed by 10 bases and J by 3 bases, leaving 13 bases between them. CDR3 sequence (DNA): TGTGCCACCGCGGGACAGCTCTACAATGAGCAGTTCTTC. As protein: CATAGQLYNEQFF.

Of note for this clone: This CDR3 is also generated by other DNA sequences in the sample. This chain links TRBV10-3 with TRBJ2-3, with D possibly TRBD2 on 6 matching bases. The CDR3 contains 14 residues. The ends were cut back, 10 bases at V and 2 bases at J, with 16 bases in the middle. The germline gives CDR1 ENHRY, CDR2 SYGVKD. The CDR3 spells CATLRAGPTDTQYF. DNA for the CDR3: TGTGCCACCCTTCGGGCGGGGCCCACAGATACGCAGTATTTT.

The chain joins TRBV19 to TRBJ1-5; possibly TRBD1 for D (5 bases). The V end lost 0 bases, the J end lost 0 bases, and 9 bases lay between the germline ends. This CDR3 spans 16 amino acids. Germline loops: CDR1 LNHDA, CDR2 SQIVND (reference sequence). CDR3 sequence (DNA): TGTGCCAGTAGTATAGACAGGGTCTATAGCAATCAGCCCCAGCATTTT. It specifies CASSIDRVYSNQPQHF.

The V call is TRBV14, the J call TRBJ2-6; the match to TRBD2 covers 7 bases. Trimming cost V 1 base and J 2 bases; bases outside gene matches: 11. Per germline, CDR1 SGHDN and CDR2 FVKESK. The CDR3 is 19 residues long. The CDR3 loop reads CASSQVGRAGRTGANVLTF. The CDR3 nucleotides are TGTGCCAGCAGCCAAGTTGGGAGGGCAGGGAGAACTGGGGCCAACGTCCTGACTTTC.

This chain joins TRBV19 and TRBJ2-3, with D possibly being TRBD1 or TRBD2 (5 bases each). Germline lookup yields CDR1 LNHDA and CDR2 SQIVND (reference sequence). The CDR3 is 15 amino acids. V lost 3 bases to trimming and J lost 1 base, with 11 bases between them. CDR3 bases: TGTGCCAGTAGTATCGGGGCGCAGGGCACAGATACGCAGTATTTT. Protein: CASSIGAQGTDTQYF.

The J gene is TRBJ1-3, the V gene TRBV6-5; D not certain. Germline CDR1 MNHEY, CDR2 SVGAGI. Trimming left V 3 bases short and J 3 bases short, with 6 bases between. The CDR3 has 13 residues. As DNA, the CDR3 is TGTGCCAGCAGTTATGGTGGTGGAAACACCATATATTTT. As protein: CASSYGGGNTIYF.

The V gene is TRBV19, the J gene TRBJ1-2; 10 positions match TRBD1. This CDR3 is built from 12 residues. CDR1 is LNHDA, CDR2 SQIVND, per germline (reference sequence). The V and J ends lost 9 bases and 8 bases, in that order; junction bases with no gene match: 6. The DNA of the CDR3 is TGTGCCAGCGGGACAGGGGCTGAAGGCTACACCTTC. Translating it yields CASGTGAEGYTF.

The V and J genes are TRBV15 and TRBJ1-2; D unclear. The length of the CDR3 is 18 residues. V was trimmed by 2 bases and J by 2 bases, leaving 21 bases between them. The germline V gene encodes CDR1 LNHNV and CDR2 YYDKDF (reference sequence). The CDR3 loop is CATSRSGVLLTGNYGYTF. The CDR3 DNA reads TGTGCCACCAGCAGAAGTGGCGTTCTACTGACCGGCAACTATGGCTACACCTTC.

J is TRBJ1-1 and V is TRBV2; D remains unclear. Per germline, CDR1 SNHLY and CDR2 FYNNEI. V was shortened by 4 bases and J by 3 bases, with 9 bases between the two germline ends. CDR3 length: 13 amino acids. The DNA for the CDR3 is TGTGCCAGCAGTGGGGCAGTATACACTGAAGCTTTCTTT. Translating gives CASSGAVYTEAFF.

The chain couples TRBV2 to TRBJ1-3; D perhaps matches TRBD1 (6 bases). The V and J ends lost 7 bases and 2 bases respectively, with 12 bases between them. The CDR3 loop spans 14 amino acids. Germline CDR1 reads SNHLY; CDR2 reads FYNNEI. Here the CDR3 DNA reads TGTGCCAGCAAGCTTCAGGGGCCTGGAAACACCATATATTTT. Its protein product is CASKLQGPGNTIYF. Full variable domain (remainder filled in from reference TRBV2 and TRBJ1-3): EPEVTQTPSHQVTQMGQEVILRCVPISNHLYFYWYRQILGQKVEFLVSFYNNEISEKSEIFDDQFSVERPDGSNFTLKIRSTKLEDSAMYFCASKLQGPGNTIYFGEGSWLTVV.

The rearrangement links TRBV27 to TRBJ2-7; 9 nucleotides line up with TRBD2. Trimming cost V 5 bases and J 0 bases; bases outside gene matches: 11. Germline-derived CDR1 and CDR2 are MNHEY and SMNVEV (reference sequence). The CDR3 is 17 amino acids. CDR3 amino acids: CASSLLATSGRSYEQYF. The CDR3 bases are TGTGCCAGCAGTCTCCTCGCCACTAGCGGGCGCTCCTACGAGCAGTACTTC.

The gene calls are TRBV6-5 and TRBJ2-1; TRBD1 is a possible D gene (5 bases). V was clipped by 0 bases and J by 7 bases, with 10 bases between them. CDR3 length: 14 residues. CDR1 and CDR2 (germline): MNHEY, SVGAGI. In DNA form, the CDR3 reads TGTGCCAGCAGTTACTCGGGGAAGGGGAATGAGCAGTTCTTC. Amino acid sequence: CASSYSGKGNEQFF.

The chain joins TRBV2 to TRBJ2-1, with D maybe TRBD2 (6 bases). Per germline, CDR1 SNHLY and CDR2 FYNNEI. Trimming cost V 3 bases and J 8 bases, with 11 bases left between them. The CDR3 totals 13 residues. The CDR3 sequence is CASSDWDSDEQFF. The CDR3 DNA follows: TGTGCCAGCAGTGATTGGGACTCAGATGAGCAGTTCTTC.

In this sample, this clone turned up once. The chain links TRBV5-1 to TRBJ2-3; a possible D gene is TRBD1 (5 bases). V was cut by 3 bases and J by 6 bases, with 14 bases left in between. The CDR3 totals 14 residues. Per germline, CDR1 SGHRS and CDR2 YFSETQ. CDR3: CASSSDQQGDTQYF. For the CDR3, the DNA is TGCGCCAGCAGCTCGGACCAGCAGGGTGATACGCAGTATTTT.

This clone was seen just once. The J gene is TRBJ2-1, the V gene TRBV18, with 11 bases that match TRBD2. J gave up 2 bases and V 6 bases, and 3 bases lay outside the gene matches. The CDR3 is 15 residues long. From germline, CDR1 is KGHSH and CDR2 LQKENI. Here the CDR3 DNA reads TGTGCCAGCTCCCCGGGACTAGCGGCCTACAATGAGCAGTTCTTC. This translates into CASSPGLAAYNEQFF.

This clone has only one observation. This chain links TRBV7-2 with TRBJ2-7, with 9 positions matching TRBD1. CDR3 size: 14 residues. CDR1 SGHTA and CDR2 FQGNSA come from the germline V gene. Unmatched junction bases numbered 6, after V lost 5 bases and J lost 4 bases. CDR3 protein: CASSRGTGTYEQYF. The CDR3 nucleotides read TGTGCCAGCAGCCGCGGGACAGGGACTTACGAGCAGTACTTC.

This clone was recorded once. The rearrangement joins TRBV29-1 to TRBJ2-5, with 9 bases identical to TRBD1. Trimming cost V 7 bases and J 6 bases; bases outside gene matches: 3. CDR3 length: 11 residues. Germline V lookup: CDR1 SQVTM, CDR2 ANQGSEA. The CDR3 region has the DNA TGCAGCGCAGACAGGGGGAAGACCCAGTACTTC. This codes for CSADRGKTQYF.

This rearrangement joins TRBV11-2 to TRBJ1-4; TRBD1 is a possible D gene (6 bases). Germline V gene lookup returns CDR1 SGHAT and CDR2 FQNNGV. V gave up 5 bases and J gave up 2 bases, with 12 bases separating them. The CDR3 loop spans 15 amino acids. CDR3 nucleotide sequence: TGTGCCAGCAGCCCATCAGGGGCGACTAATGAAAAACTGTTTTTT. This encodes CASSPSGATNEKLFF.

This chain connects TRBV7-2 to TRBJ2-3; no firm D call. Trimming took 2 bases from V and 5 from J, leaving 8 bases between them. The CDR3 is 13 residues long. The germline CDR1 and CDR2 sequences are SGHTA and FQGNSA. CDR3 in amino acids: CASSLTPLDTQYF. The CDR3 nucleotides are TGTGCCAGCAGCTTAACCCCCCTAGATACGCAGTATTTT.